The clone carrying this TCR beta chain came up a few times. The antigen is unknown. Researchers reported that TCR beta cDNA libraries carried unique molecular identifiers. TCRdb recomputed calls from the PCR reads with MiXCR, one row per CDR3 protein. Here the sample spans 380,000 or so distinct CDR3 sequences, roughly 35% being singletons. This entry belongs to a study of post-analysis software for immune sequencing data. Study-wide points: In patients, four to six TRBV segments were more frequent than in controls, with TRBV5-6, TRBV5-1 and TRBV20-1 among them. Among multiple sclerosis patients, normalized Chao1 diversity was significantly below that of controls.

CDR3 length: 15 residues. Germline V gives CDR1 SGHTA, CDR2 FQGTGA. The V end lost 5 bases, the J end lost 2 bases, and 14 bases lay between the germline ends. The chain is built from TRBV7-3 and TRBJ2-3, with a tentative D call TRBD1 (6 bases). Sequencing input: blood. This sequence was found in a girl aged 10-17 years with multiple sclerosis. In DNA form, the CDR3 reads TGTGCCAGCAGCCCACAAGGGGGACACACAGATACGCAGTATTTT. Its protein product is CASSPQGGHTDTQYF. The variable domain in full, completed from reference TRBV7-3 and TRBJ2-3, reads GAGVSQTPSNKVTEKGKYVELRCDPISGHTALYWYRQSLGQGPEFLIYFQGTGAADDSGLPNDRFFAVRPEGSVSTLKIQRTERGDSAVYLCASSPQGGHTDTQYFGPGTRLTVL.